This record looks at one T cell receptor beta chain sequence and its context. Its target is not known. An end of the junction differs from the germline gene, which may be a read error. These data originate in a study of T cells in Graves' hyperthyroidism and ophthalmopathy. RNA transcripts were the template for amplifying TCR beta CDR3 regions. Initially, a first-round RT-PCR of the TCR CDR3 employed the HTBI primer set. TCRdb reprocessed the multiplex PCR reads with MiXCR, giving one entry per CDR3 protein. The sample lists 600,000 to 700,000 distinct CDR3 sequences; 45% were seen once. Clinical symptoms, serum thyroxine, TRAb, thyroid ultrasound and orbital computed tomography informed diagnoses. The germline V gene has CDR1 ENHRY and CDR2 SYGVKD. This CDR3 has 14 residues. Study results and limitations: Blood held most thyroid clonotypes expanded above 0.001 frequency. From stable hyperthyroidism, ophthalmopathy was separated by a 13 V-J model.

This chain joins TRBV10-3 and TRBJ1-6; D may be TRBD1 (6 bases). Sequences were obtained from peripheral blood or thyroid tissue (not recorded which). This TCR came from an adult man with Graves' disease, either hyperthyroidism or ophthalmopathy (not recorded which). In DNA, the CDR3 is TGTGCCAGCAGTGGAACAGGGATTTATTCACCCCTCCACTTT. It is translated as CASSGTGIYSPLHF.